What follows is one T cell receptor beta chain and its context. The entry originates in a study of technical replicates of blood from a handful of donors. CDR3 length equals 15 residues. Germline V gives CDR1 SNHLY, CDR2 FYNNEI. V lost 7 bases to trimming and J lost 2 bases; unmatched junction nucleotides: 8. Method: immunoSEQ multiplex PCR; TCRdb's copy keeps in-frame clones and lacks some. The table lists about 59,000 clones, about 93% of them singletons, with approximately 4% in the top ten. The receptor's source is a human donor in good health. Some clones in this sample may be carry-over from other donors' samples. The sample consisted of PBMCs. V is TRBV2 and J is TRBJ2-7; 10 nucleotides agree with TRBD1. The CDR3: CASTRDRGPPYEQYF. CDR3 nucleotides: TGTGCCAGCACTCGAGACAGGGGGCCCCCCTACGAGCAGTACTTC.